This T cell receptor beta chain was identified during a study of blood T cell repertoires in COVID-19. Study at large: Material from acute and convalescent COVID-19 was sourced from the United States, Italy and Spain. PBMCs, B-cell-depleted T cells, or T cells provided the cDNA or gDNA that made up the material.

CDR1 LGHNA and CDR2 YNFKEQ come from the germline V gene. V was clipped by 1 base and J by 2 bases; unmatched bases: 8. CDR3 length equals 17 residues. Original data processing: Using reference gene primer amplification, nucleated cell counts were estimated. Here immunoSEQ multiplex PCR was the method, and the copy in TCRdb shows in-frame clones only, minus some. D and trimming were read from the DNA, whereas the V and J calls and clone size are those reported in that table. The sample gives around 100,000 clones, roughly 88% of which show up once; roughly 4.6% is in the top ten. The source of this sequence is a human donor in a cohort sampled during active COVID-19. The V call is TRBV4-2, the J call TRBJ2-3, with 8 bases identical to TRBD2. Sequenced material: peripheral blood. Written as DNA, the CDR3 is TGTGCCAGCAGCCAAGCCGCTTTAGCGGGGCCCACAGATACGCAGTATTTT. The encoded protein is CASSQAALAGPTDTQYF.